The 2 T cell receptor beta chains listed next were all sequenced from one sample in a study of T cell repertoires in cytomegalovirus infection. These receptors' antigens are unknown. From the reads, TCRdb called clonotypes with MiXCR, one entry per CDR3 protein. The sample consists of 640,000 or so distinct CDR3 sequences, around 32% of them appearing once. This material consisted of cultured PBMCs, taken from culture after CMV antigen stimulation. The receptors originated from a human donor in good health (CMV status not recorded). Some clones in this sample may be carry-over from other donors' samples.

The chain links TRBV18 to TRBJ2-7, with unresolved D. The CDR3 runs 14 residues. Germline V gene sequence: CDR1 KGHSH, CDR2 LQKENI. V was shortened by 6 bases and J by 2 bases, with 14 bases between the two germline ends. CDR3 region: CASSHKGRTYEQYF. The CDR3, as DNA: TGTGCCAGCTCTCATAAAGGACGGACCTACGAGCAGTACTTC.

This chain links TRBV4-1 with TRBJ2-1; 8 nucleotides align to TRBD2. The CDR3 loop spans 15 amino acids. In germline, CDR1 is MGHRA, CDR2 YSYEKL. V trimming: 0 bases; J trimming: 6 bases; junction bases outside the gene matches: 4. CDR3 protein: CASSQETGGPNEQFF. In DNA, the CDR3 is TGCGCCAGCAGCCAAGAAACGGGGGGGCCCAATGAGCAGTTCTTC.